This T cell receptor (beta chain) was profiled in a study of prognosis after radiotherapy for stage I lung cancer. Study background: There were a handful of patients who developed distant metastases (median roughly seven months) after radiotherapy, while some 15 showed no significant progression. General study results and limits: Usage of TRBV and TRBJ genes reportedly differed between metastatic and non-metastatic patients.

Trimming took 9 bases from V and 4 from J, leaving 13 bases between them. Germline V gene data show CDR1 as LNHDA and CDR2 as SQIVND (reference sequence). The CDR3 has 13 residues. From genomic DNA, two-round multiplex PCR was used to amplify TCR beta CDR3. During first-round PCR, primers specific to each TRBV and TRBJ gene were used. In TCRdb, the multiplex PCR reads were re-called with MiXCR into one record per CDR3 protein. The sample shows under 20,000 distinct CDR3 sequences, roughly 40% of them seen only once. Turning to this clonotype: Its antigen is not identified.

The V and J genes are TRBV19 and TRBJ1-5; D is uncertain. The receptor comes from a donor over 45 with non-small cell lung cancer. The sample in question was PBMCs, obtained before or after stereotactic body radiation therapy (not recorded which). CDR3 nucleotides: TGTGCCAGCGCCCAAGGAATAAATCAGCCCCAGCATTTT. Translation: CASAQGINQPQHF. Based on the CDR3 plus reference TRBV19 and TRBJ1-5, the full variable domain is DGGITQSPKYLFRKEGQNVTLSCEQNLNHDAMYWYRQDPGQGLRLIYYSQIVNDFQKGDIAEGYSVSREKKESFPLTVTSAQKNPTAFYLCASAQGINQPQHFGDGTRLSIL.